This TCR beta chain is from a study of T cells in tuberculosis. From germline, CDR1 is SEHNR and CDR2 FQNEAQ (reference sequence). The CDR3 is made up of 15 amino acids. V trimming: 6 bases; J trimming: 3 bases; junction bases outside the gene matches: 9. Only in-frame clones appear in the TCRdb table, and some are missing; sequencing was by immunoSEQ multiplex PCR. The profile shows about 32,000 clones, approximately 94% of them singletons. The chain carries TRBV7-9 and TRBJ2-5; 8 bases are a match to TRBD2. The source of this sequence is a donor aged 5 to 30 with latent tuberculosis or without tuberculosis infection. Sequencing used PBMCs. The CDR3 region has the DNA TGTGCCAGCAGACGAGAGCGGGAGCGAAAAGAGACCCAGTACTTC. It translates to CASRRERERKETQYF.